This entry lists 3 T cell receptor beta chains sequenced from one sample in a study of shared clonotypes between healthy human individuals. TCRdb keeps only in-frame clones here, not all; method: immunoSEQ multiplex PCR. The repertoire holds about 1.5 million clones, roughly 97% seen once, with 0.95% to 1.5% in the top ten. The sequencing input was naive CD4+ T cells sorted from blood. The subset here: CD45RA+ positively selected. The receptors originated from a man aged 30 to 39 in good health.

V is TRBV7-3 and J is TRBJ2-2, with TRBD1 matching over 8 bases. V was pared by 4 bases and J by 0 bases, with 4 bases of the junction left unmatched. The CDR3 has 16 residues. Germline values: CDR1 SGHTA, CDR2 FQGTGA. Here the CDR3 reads CASSYTGGTNTGELFF. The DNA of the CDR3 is TGTGCCAGCAGCTACACAGGGGGGACGAACACCGGGGAGCTGTTTTTT. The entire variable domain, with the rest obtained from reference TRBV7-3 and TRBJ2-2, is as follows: GAGVSQTPSNKVTEKGKYVELRCDPISGHTALYWYRQSLGQGPEFLIYFQGTGAADDSGLPNDRFFAVRPEGSVSTLKIQRTERGDSAVYLCASSYTGGTNTGELFFGEGSRLTVL.

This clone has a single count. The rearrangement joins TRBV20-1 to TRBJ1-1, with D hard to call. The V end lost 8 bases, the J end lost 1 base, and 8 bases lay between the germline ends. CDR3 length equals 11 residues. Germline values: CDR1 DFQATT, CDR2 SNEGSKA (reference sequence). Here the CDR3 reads CSPVRNTEAFF. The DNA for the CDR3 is TGCAGTCCGGTTCGGAACACTGAAGCTTTCTTT.

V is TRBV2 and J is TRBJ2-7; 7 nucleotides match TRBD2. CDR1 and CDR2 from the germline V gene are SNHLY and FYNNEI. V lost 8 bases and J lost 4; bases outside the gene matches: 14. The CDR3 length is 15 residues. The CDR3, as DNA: TGTGCCAGCTCCGTCGTTGGCGGGAGCATTTACGAGCAGTACTTC. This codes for CASSVVGGSIYEQYF.